These 21 T cell receptor beta chains came from one sample sequenced in a study of T-cell reconstitution after alpha-beta-depleted transplantation in children. Unique molecular identifiers tagged the TCRbeta library. TCRdb re-called the PCR reads with MiXCR, one entry per CDR3 protein. The sample has approximately 500,000 distinct CDR3 sequences; about a quarter are singletons. The sequencing here drew on PBMCs, taken before TCRalphabeta/CD19-depleted stem cell transplant. Source of these receptors: a boy under three years old with Wiskott-Aldrich syndrome, due to receive a stem cell transplant.

This clonotype has only a few counts. The CDR3 here is CASSLGPDEAFF. The CDR3 nucleotides read TGTGCCAGCAGCTTGGGTCCAGATGAAGCTTTCTTT. This rearrangement joins TRBV5-5 to TRBJ1-1, with D unresolved. The ends were cut back, 0 bases at V and 7 bases at J, with 7 bases in the middle. The CDR3 covers 12 residues. Germline assignment: CDR1 SGHKS and CDR2 YYEKEE (reference sequence).

This clonotype appeared once. The rearrangement links TRBV6-2 or TRBV6-3 to TRBJ2-1; 10 positions match TRBD2. Trimming took 4 bases from V and 2 from J; bases not matched to a gene: 5. Germline CDR1 reads MNHEY; CDR2 reads SVGEGT. The CDR3 has 16 amino acids. CDR3 DNA sequence: TGTGCCAGCAGTTCCCCGAGCGGGAGGGCCTACAATGAGCAGTTCTTC. Its translation is CASSSPSGRAYNEQFF.

This clonotype was detected a few times. The V and J genes are TRBV20-1 and TRBJ1-3; D is perhaps TRBD1 (5 bases). CDR3 length equals 14 residues. V was trimmed by 2 bases and J by 2 bases, leaving 10 bases between them. Germline assignment: CDR1 DFQATT and CDR2 SNEGSKA (reference sequence). CDR3 amino acids: CSARPGATGNTIYF. The CDR3 coding sequence is TGCAGTGCTAGACCTGGGGCTACTGGAAACACCATATATTTT.

This sequence joins TRBV5-1 and TRBJ1-2; no firm D call. CDR1 and CDR2 (germline): SGHRS, YFSETQ. With 2 bases removed from V and 2 bases from J, the gap between germline ends came to 7 bases. The CDR3 extends over 13 amino acids. This CDR3 is CASSFDGNYGYTF. CDR3 in DNA: TGCGCCAGCAGCTTCGACGGCAACTATGGCTACACCTTC.

The gene calls are TRBV20-1 and TRBJ2-5; TRBD2 aligns across 7 bases. Germline trimming cut 3 bases from V and 5 bases from J; bases unmatched to any gene: 9. There are 14 residues in the CDR3. CDR1 is DFQATT and CDR2 is SNEGSKA in the germline V gene (reference sequence). The DNA for the CDR3 is TGCAGTGCTAGGTCGGACTTCGGGGGGGAGACCCAGTACTTC. This sequence encodes CSARSDFGGETQYF.

Only a few counts were recorded for this clonotype. This sequence joins TRBV5-1 and TRBJ1-2, with 8 bases fitting TRBD1. This CDR3 has 20 residues. Germline CDR1 is SGHRS and CDR2 is YFSETQ. The J segment lost 2 bases and the V segment lost 4 bases, leaving 22 bases of the junction unmatched. For the CDR3, the DNA is TGCGCCAGCAGCGGATCCCGACAGGGGCCTATGGGGCTTTCGAACTATGGCTACACCTTC. Translated, it gives CASSGSRQGPMGLSNYGYTF.

A few counts support this clonotype. The chain recombines TRBV11-2 with TRBJ2-3; 9 bases align to TRBD2. The ends lost 5 bases at V and 2 bases at J; junction bases unmatched: 14. The CDR3 has 18 amino acids. Germline V CDR1 and CDR2: SGHAT, FQNNGV. The CDR3 protein is CASSRYGGAGGLTDTQYF. In nucleotides, the CDR3 is TGTGCCAGCAGCAGATACGGGGGAGCGGGAGGACTCACAGATACGCAGTATTTT.

V is TRBV10-2 and J is TRBJ2-1; 11 positions match TRBD2. Germline CDR1 reads WSHSY; CDR2 reads SAAADI. V shed 3 bases and J 4 bases; nucleotides not matched to a gene: 5. The CDR3 has 16 residues. DNA for the CDR3: TGCGCCAGCAGTGACATTAGCGGGAGGGGTTACAATGAGCAGTTCTTC. Protein product: CASSDISGRGYNEQFF.

This clonotype has just a few counts. The chain is built from TRBV6-1 and TRBJ2-7; 8 nucleotides line up with TRBD1. V dropped 8 bases and J dropped 3; count of bases not matched to a gene: 12. This CDR3 has 15 residues. Per germline, CDR1 MNHNS and CDR2 SASEGT. DNA for the CDR3: TGTGCCAGCTCTAATCGGTGCGGACAGGGCTACGAGCAGTACTTC. Translating gives CASSNRCGQGYEQYF.

This clonotype was recorded a few times. V gene TRBV5-1 combines with J gene TRBJ2-3; D is unclear. V gave up 0 bases and J gave up 0 bases, with 5 bases separating them. CDR3 length: 14 residues. Germline V gene data show CDR1 as SGHRS and CDR2 as YFSETQ. CDR3 amino acids: CASSLDQSTDTQYF. As DNA, the CDR3 is TGCGCCAGCAGCTTGGACCAAAGCACAGATACGCAGTATTTT.

About this clonotype: Its ends do not fully match the called genes, so a read error is possible. The chain employs TRBV5-1 and TRBJ2-7; maybe TRBD1 (5 bases). The CDR3 consists of 13 residues. Germline values: CDR1 SGHRS, CDR2 YFSETQ. The CDR3 loop reads CASSQGPSSEQYF. The CDR3 region has the DNA TGCGCCAGCAGTCAGGGTCCCTCCTCCGAGCAGTACTTC.

The sample holds a few counts of this clonotype. This chain connects TRBV20-1 to TRBJ2-3, with no clear D. The CDR3 loop spans 13 amino acids. V dropped 6 bases and J dropped 1 base, with 11 bases sitting between them. CDR1 is DFQATT and CDR2 is SNEGSKA in the germline V gene (reference sequence). The CDR3 coding sequence is TGCAGTGCCCTTTTTGGAGGCACAGATACGCAGTATTTT. Protein sequence: CSALFGGTDTQYF.

The chain carries TRBV4-1 and TRBJ2-1; 9 positions match TRBD1. The J segment lost 4 bases and the V segment lost 0 bases, leaving 16 bases of the junction unmatched. The CDR3 length is 20 residues. CDR1 and CDR2 from the germline V gene are MGHRA and YSYEKL. The CDR3 DNA reads TGCGCCAGCAGCCAAGATGGGACAGGGAAGGTTCTAGCGGAGTACAATGAGCAGTTCTTC. Translating it yields CASSQDGTGKVLAEYNEQFF.

The J gene is TRBJ2-2, the V gene TRBV7-3; 10 bases match TRBD1. The CDR3 is 13 amino acids. V shed 5 bases, J shed 10 bases, and the junction held 4 bases outside the gene matches. Germline assignment: CDR1 SGHTA and CDR2 FQGTGA. The CDR3 DNA sequence: TGTGCCAGCAGCCTCGACAGGGGGCTGGAGCTGTTTTTT. It codes for CASSLDRGLELFF.

The chain is built from TRBV20-1 and TRBJ1-1; no firm D call. V lost 6 bases to trimming and J lost 1 base, with 12 bases between them. The germline gives CDR1 DFQATT, CDR2 SNEGSKA (reference sequence). This CDR3 has 13 residues. This CDR3 is CSASSQWNTEAFF. The CDR3 nucleotides read TGCAGTGCCTCCTCCCAGTGGAACACTGAAGCTTTCTTT.

In this sample, this clonotype turned up once. This chain joins TRBV7-2 and TRBJ2-3; no definite D call. The CDR3 sequence is 15 residues long. V was pared by 2 bases and J by 2 bases, with 11 bases between. CDR1 is SGHTA and CDR2 is FQGNSA in the germline V gene. The CDR3 loop reads CASSLQGMITDTQYF. DNA of the CDR3: TGTGCCAGCAGCTTACAAGGGATGATCACAGATACGCAGTATTTT.

This chain links TRBV27 with TRBJ1-2; 8 bases align to TRBD1. The CDR3 extends over 13 amino acids. The germline V gene encodes CDR1 MNHEY and CDR2 SMNVEV (reference sequence). With 11 bases clipped from V and 5 bases from J, the junction kept 10 bases outside the gene matches. In nucleotides, the CDR3 is TGTGCCGGTCTGACAGGGGCCCTTTATGGCTACACCTTC. Its protein product is CAGLTGALYGYTF.

V gene TRBV29-1 combines with J gene TRBJ2-1; 10 bases map to TRBD2. CDR1 and CDR2 from the germline V gene are SQVTM and ANQGSEA. CDR3 length equals 15 residues. With 7 bases clipped from V and 5 bases from J, the junction kept 11 bases outside the gene matches. The CDR3 nucleotides are TGCAGCGCTGATGGGACTAGCGTCAGAAACAATGAGCAGTTCTTC. It encodes CSADGTSVRNNEQFF.

CDR3 amino acids: CSASADSGLQETQYF. The DNA for the CDR3 is TGCAGTGCTAGCGCGGACTCGGGTTTACAAGAGACCCAGTACTTC. This chain joins TRBV20-1 and TRBJ2-5; possible D gene TRBD2, 5 bases. The CDR3 is 15 residues long. Germline loops: CDR1 DFQATT, CDR2 SNEGSKA (reference sequence). Trimming took 3 bases from V and 2 from J, leaving 16 bases between them.

The chain recombines TRBV20-1 with TRBJ1-4; 7 bases fit TRBD1. The V and J ends lost 3 bases and 5 bases, in that order; junction bases with no gene match: 3. Germline assignment: CDR1 DFQATT and CDR2 SNEGSKA (reference sequence). The length of the CDR3 is 13 residues. The CDR3 reads CSARDRWNEKLFF. Here the CDR3 DNA reads TGCAGTGCTAGGGACAGGTGGAATGAAAAACTGTTTTTT.

The chain is built from TRBV11-1 and TRBJ2-7; 7 positions match TRBD1. Germline V gene sequence: CDR1 SGHAT, CDR2 FQDESV (reference sequence). With V trimmed by 1 base and J by 7 bases, 19 bases remained unmatched. The CDR3 length is 18 residues. CDR3 DNA: TGTGCCAGCAGCTTAGGTGGGGGCCCACGACAGGGTTCATGGGAGCAGTACTTC. This encodes CASSLGGGPRQGSWEQYF.